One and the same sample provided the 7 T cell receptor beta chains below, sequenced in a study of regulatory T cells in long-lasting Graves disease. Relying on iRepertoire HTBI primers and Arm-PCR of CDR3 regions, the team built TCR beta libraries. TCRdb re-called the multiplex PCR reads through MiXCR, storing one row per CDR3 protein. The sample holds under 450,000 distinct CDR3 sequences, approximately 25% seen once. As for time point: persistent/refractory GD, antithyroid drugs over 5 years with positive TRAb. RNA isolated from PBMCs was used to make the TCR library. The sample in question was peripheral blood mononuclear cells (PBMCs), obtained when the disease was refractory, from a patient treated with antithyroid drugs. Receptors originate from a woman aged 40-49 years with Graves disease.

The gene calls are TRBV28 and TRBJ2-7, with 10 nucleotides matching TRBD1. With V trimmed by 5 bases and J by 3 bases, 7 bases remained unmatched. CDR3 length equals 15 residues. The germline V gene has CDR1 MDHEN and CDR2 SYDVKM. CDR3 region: CASSPTRTGGYEQYF. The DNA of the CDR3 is TGTGCCAGCAGTCCTACTCGGACAGGGGGCTACGAGCAGTACTTC.

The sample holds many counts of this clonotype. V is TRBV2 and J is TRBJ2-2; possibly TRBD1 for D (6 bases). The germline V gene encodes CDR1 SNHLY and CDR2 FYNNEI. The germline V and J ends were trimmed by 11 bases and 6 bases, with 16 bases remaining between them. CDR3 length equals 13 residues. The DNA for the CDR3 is TGTGCCGGTTTCGGGACATCTGCCGGGGAGCTGTTTTTT. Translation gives CAGFGTSAGELFF.

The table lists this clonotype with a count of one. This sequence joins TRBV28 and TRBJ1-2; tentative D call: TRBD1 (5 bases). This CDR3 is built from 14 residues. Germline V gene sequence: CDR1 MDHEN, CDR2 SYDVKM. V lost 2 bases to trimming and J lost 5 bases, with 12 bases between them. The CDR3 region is CASSLGEGRYGYTF. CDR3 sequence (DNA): TGTGCCAGCAGTTTAGGCGAGGGGCGATATGGCTACACCTTC.

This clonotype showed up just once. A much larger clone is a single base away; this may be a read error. Here the CDR3 reads CASSAIRGPAGEETQYF. DNA of the CDR3: TGTGCCAGCAGCGCGATAAGAGGACCAGCGGGAGAAGAGACCCAGTACTTC. V and J are TRBV6-1 and TRBJ2-5, with 8 bases aligning to TRBD2. V was clipped by 6 bases and J by 3 bases; unmatched bases: 15. Germline V gives CDR1 MNHNS, CDR2 SASEGT. This CDR3 is built from 17 residues.

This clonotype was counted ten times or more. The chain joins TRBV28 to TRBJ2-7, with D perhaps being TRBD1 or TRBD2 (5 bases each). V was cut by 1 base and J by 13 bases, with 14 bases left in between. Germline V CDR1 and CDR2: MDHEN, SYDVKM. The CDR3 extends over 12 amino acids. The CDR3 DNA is TGTGCCAGCAGTTTATCGGGGACCCCCCTATACTTC. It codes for CASSLSGTPLYF.

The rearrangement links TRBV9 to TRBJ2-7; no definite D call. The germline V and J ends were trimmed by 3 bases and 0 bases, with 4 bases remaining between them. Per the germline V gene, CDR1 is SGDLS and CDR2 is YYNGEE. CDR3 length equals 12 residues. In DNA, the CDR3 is TGTGCCAGCAGCGCCCTCTCCTACGAGCAGTACTTC. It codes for CASSALSYEQYF.

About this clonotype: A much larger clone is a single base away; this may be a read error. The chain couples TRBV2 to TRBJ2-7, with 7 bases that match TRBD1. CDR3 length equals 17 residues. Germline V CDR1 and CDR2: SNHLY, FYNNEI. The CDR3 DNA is TGTGCCAGCAACCGGGACAGCGAGCTGCCAGCAGAGGACGAGCAGTGCTTC. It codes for CASNRDSELPAEDEQCF.